The rows below give T cell receptor beta chains drawn from one sample of a study of cytotoxic CD8 clonotypes in ibrutinib-treated CLL. Clones were sequenced by immunoSEQ multiplex PCR, and TCRdb holds only the in-frame ones, with some missing. Among under 300,000 clones listed, about 72% were seen once. The sample was PBMCs, taken at disease progression, from a patient treated with ibrutinib. These TCRs come from a human donor with chronic lymphocytic leukemia. Each CDR3 is given without its conserved first and last residue. Fields, in order: V gene, J gene, CDR3 protein.

v_call: TRBV6-1
j_call: TRBJ2-5
cdr3_aa: ASSAGQFETQY

v_call: TRBV10-3
j_call: TRBJ2-7
cdr3_aa: AISQTGGTYEQY

v_call: TRBV5-1
j_call: TRBJ2-1
cdr3_aa: ASSGGGAGEQF

v_call: TRBV12-5
j_call: TRBJ1-1
cdr3_aa: ASGPVGVPGATEAF

v_call: TRBV28
j_call: TRBJ2-3
cdr3_aa: ASTSPPRGPDTQY

v_call: TRBV11-2
j_call: TRBJ2-7
cdr3_aa: ASRGGRAPEG

v_call: TRBV10-2
j_call: TRBJ2-7
cdr3_aa: ASKLGTEQY

v_call: TRBV2
j_call: TRBJ2-7
cdr3_aa: ASRGASSSYEQY

v_call: TRBV4-3
j_call: -
cdr3_aa: ASSNRLAYEQY

v_call: TRBV15
j_call: TRBJ2-4
cdr3_aa: ATSRKPTGGAEFIEY

v_call: TRBV10-1
j_call: TRBJ2-7
cdr3_aa: ASSRAYEQY

v_call: TRBV7-8
j_call: TRBJ2-7
cdr3_aa: ASSLIARDGIYEQY

v_call: TRBV11-2
j_call: TRBJ1-1
cdr3_aa: ASSRGGANTEAF

v_call: TRBV5-6
j_call: TRBJ2-1
cdr3_aa: ASSLSPSGPYNEQF

v_call: TRBV6-5
j_call: TRBJ2-7
cdr3_aa: ASSPRRGAYEQY

v_call: TRBV7-8
j_call: TRBJ2-7
cdr3_aa: ASSSARRYEQY

v_call: TRBV4-1
j_call: TRBJ2-1
cdr3_aa: ASSLGLGPYNEQF

v_call: TRBV28
j_call: TRBJ2-7
cdr3_aa: ASSTGMPYEQY

v_call: TRBV7-2
j_call: TRBJ2-7
cdr3_aa: ASSLELARGGYEQY